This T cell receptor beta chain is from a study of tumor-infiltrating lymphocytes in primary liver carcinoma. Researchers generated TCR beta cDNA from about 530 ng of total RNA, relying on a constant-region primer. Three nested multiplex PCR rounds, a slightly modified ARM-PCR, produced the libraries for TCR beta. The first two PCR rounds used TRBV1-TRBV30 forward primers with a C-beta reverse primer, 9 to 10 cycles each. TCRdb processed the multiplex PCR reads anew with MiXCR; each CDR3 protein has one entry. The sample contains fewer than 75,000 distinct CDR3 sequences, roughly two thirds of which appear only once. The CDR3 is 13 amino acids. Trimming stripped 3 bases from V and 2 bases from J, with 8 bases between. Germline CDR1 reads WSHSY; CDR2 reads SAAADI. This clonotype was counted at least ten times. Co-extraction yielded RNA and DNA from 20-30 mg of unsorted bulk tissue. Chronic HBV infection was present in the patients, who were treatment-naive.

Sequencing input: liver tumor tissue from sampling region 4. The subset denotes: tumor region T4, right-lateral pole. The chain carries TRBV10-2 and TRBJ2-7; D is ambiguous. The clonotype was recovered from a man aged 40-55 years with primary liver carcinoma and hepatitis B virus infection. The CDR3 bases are TGCGCCAGCAGTGAAGGCCCGACCTACGAGCAGTACTTC. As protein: CASSEGPTYEQYF.